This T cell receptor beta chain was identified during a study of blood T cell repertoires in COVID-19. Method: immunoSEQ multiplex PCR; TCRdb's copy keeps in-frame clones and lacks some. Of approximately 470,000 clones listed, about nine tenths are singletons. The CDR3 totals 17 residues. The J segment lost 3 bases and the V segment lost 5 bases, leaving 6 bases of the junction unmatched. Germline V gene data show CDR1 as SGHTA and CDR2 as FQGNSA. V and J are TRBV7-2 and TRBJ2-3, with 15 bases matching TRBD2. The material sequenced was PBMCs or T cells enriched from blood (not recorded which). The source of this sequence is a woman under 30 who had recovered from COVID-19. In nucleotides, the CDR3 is TGTGCCAGCAGCCCCAGGACTAGCGGGGGGGTAACAGATACGCAGTATTTT. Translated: CASSPRTSGGVTDTQYF.